The 24 T cell receptor beta chains in this list originate from one sample, sequenced in a study of T cell repertoires in cytomegalovirus infection. TCRdb re-called the reads through MiXCR, storing one row per CDR3 protein. The sample consists of about 310,000 distinct CDR3 sequences, around a sixth of them appearing once. Source material: PBMCs. The receptors come from a human donor in good health (CMV status not recorded). Some clones in this sample may be carry-over from other donors' samples.

This clonotype has just a few counts. The CDR3 DNA sequence: TGTGCCAGCAGCGTAGAAACGCGTGGAAACACCATATATTTT. This encodes CASSVETRGNTIYF. The chain joins TRBV9 to TRBJ1-3; unclear D gene. Germline CDR1 reads SGDLS; CDR2 reads YYNGEE. The length of the CDR3 is 14 residues. Trimming removed 0 bases at V and 3 bases at J, with 7 bases between.

The sample holds many counts of this clonotype. The chain has TRBV7-2 and TRBJ2-3, with no clear D. Germline CDR1 SGHTA, CDR2 FQGNSA. The CDR3 spans 12 residues. V was clipped by 7 bases and J by 7 bases, with 12 bases between them. CDR3 sequence reads: CASTERWNTQYF. The CDR3 DNA reads as TGTGCCAGCACCGAGCGATGGAATACGCAGTATTTT.

This clonotype was observed at least ten times. V and J are TRBV10-3 and TRBJ2-3; 13 bases align to TRBD2. Germline lookup yields CDR1 ENHRY and CDR2 SYGVKD. V trimming: 10 bases; J trimming: 1 base; junction bases outside the gene matches: 14. CDR3 length equals 18 residues. The CDR3 DNA reads TGTGCCACCGTACTTGGACTAGCGGGGGTCCTGGGCACAGATACGCAGTATTTT. Protein sequence: CATVLGLAGVLGTDTQYF.

This clonotype was observed many times. The chain is built from TRBV27 and TRBJ2-7; TRBD2 agrees at 12 bases. This CDR3 comprises 15 residues. The V gene's germline CDR1 is MNHEY and CDR2 SMNVEV (reference sequence). V lost 8 bases, J lost 1 base, and 6 bases stayed unmatched. In nucleotides, the CDR3 is TGTGCCAGCGGGGGACTAGCGGGCCCTTCCTACGAGCAGTACTTC. Translating gives CASGGLAGPSYEQYF.

This clonotype turned up a few times. The chain joins TRBV4-1 to TRBJ1-5, with D possibly being TRBD1 (5 bases). V gave up 3 bases and J gave up 4 bases, with 10 bases separating them. CDR1 is MGHRA and CDR2 is YSYEKL in the germline V gene. The CDR3 covers 14 residues. The CDR3 loop reads CASSQGPGNQPQHF. Here the CDR3 DNA reads TGCGCCAGCAGCCAGGGCCCAGGGAATCAGCCCCAGCATTTT.

This clonotype was picked up a small number of times. In nucleotides, the CDR3 is TGTGCCATCAGTGGGGTGACTGAAGCTTTCTTT. It encodes CAISGVTEAFF. The V and J genes are TRBV10-3 and TRBJ1-1; D remains ambiguous. There are 11 residues in the CDR3. Germline V lookup: CDR1 ENHRY, CDR2 SYGVKD. V was trimmed by 4 bases and J by 5 bases, leaving 5 bases between them.

This clonotype was seen only a few times. This chain connects TRBV10-3 to TRBJ1-2; D remains unclear. Germline V gene data show CDR1 as ENHRY and CDR2 as SYGVKD. Trimming stripped 3 bases from V and 5 bases from J, with 10 bases between. The CDR3 totals 13 residues. The CDR3 DNA sequence: TGTGCCATCAGTGACCAGGAGGAATATGGCTACACCTTC. It encodes CAISDQEEYGYTF.

Ten or more counts support this clonotype. V is TRBV4-1 and J is TRBJ2-6; D is perhaps TRBD1 (7 bases). CDR1 MGHRA and CDR2 YSYEKL come from the germline V gene. The CDR3 is 19 residues long. The germline V and J ends were trimmed by 6 bases and 0 bases, with 21 bases remaining between them. The CDR3: CASSLDAGQQHSGANVLTF. Here the CDR3 DNA reads TGCGCCAGCAGTCTAGACGCGGGACAGCAACACTCTGGGGCCAACGTCCTGACTTTC.

The J gene is TRBJ1-1, the V gene TRBV28; no clear D. The V gene lost 6 bases and the J gene lost 8 bases, with 10 bases spanning the gap. Looked up from germline, CDR1 is MDHEN and CDR2 is SYDVKM. The CDR3 is 11 amino acids. CDR3 in DNA: TGTGCCAGCAGGAATATAGCCGAAGCTTTCTTT. The encoded protein is CASRNIAEAFF.

This clonotype has at least ten counts. CDR3 amino acids: CARSLGTYEQYF. The CDR3 DNA reads TGTGCCAGAAGCTTGGGTACCTACGAGCAGTACTTC. V is TRBV5-3 and J is TRBJ2-7; D uncertain. TRBV5-3 is recorded as an ORF, its role being uncertain. Trimming left V 0 bases short and J 2 bases short, with 3 bases between. This CDR3 has 12 residues.

The gene calls are TRBV10-3 and TRBJ1-1; tentative D call: TRBD1 (5 bases). This CDR3 has 15 residues. V lost 7 bases and J 4 bases, leaving 19 bases between the germline ends. Germline V CDR1 and CDR2: ENHRY, SYGVKD. The chain's CDR3 is CAITKIGEGGTEAFF. CDR3 nucleotide sequence: TGTGCCATCACGAAGATAGGGGAGGGTGGCACTGAAGCTTTCTTT.

At least ten counts were recorded for this clonotype. This sequence joins TRBV12-3 or TRBV12-4 and TRBJ1-6, with D possibly matching TRBD1 (5 bases). V was trimmed by 3 bases and J by 7 bases, leaving 10 bases between them. CDR3 length: 14 amino acids. DNA for the CDR3: TGTGCCAGCAGTTTGGCAGGGCGCAATTCACCCCTCCACTTT. As protein: CASSLAGRNSPLHF.

This chain connects TRBV7-9 to TRBJ2-5; 10 nucleotides match TRBD1. This CDR3 contains 15 residues. Germline CDR1 and CDR2: SEHNR and FQNEAQ (reference sequence). Unmatched junction bases numbered 9, after V lost 6 bases and J lost 5 bases. CDR3 DNA: TGTGCCAGCAGGGAGACAGGGGGCGTCTATGAGACCCAGTACTTC. Encoded protein: CASRETGGVYETQYF.

This clonotype is deemed medium-sized. V is TRBV29-1 and J is TRBJ1-5, with D possibly TRBD1 on 6 matching bases. The V end was cut by 8 bases, the J end by 3 bases, with 14 bases between. This CDR3 is built from 13 residues. Germline CDR1 SQVTM, CDR2 ANQGSEA. The CDR3 DNA reads TGCAGCATTCGGGACAATCACAATCAGCCCCAGCATTTT. Amino acids: CSIRDNHNQPQHF.

This chain's CDR3 is CASGTGDTQRVQFF. CDR3 DNA sequence: TGTGCCAGTGGGACAGGGGATACACAACGGGTGCAGTTCTTC. The chain joins TRBV28 to TRBJ2-1; TRBD1 agrees at 10 bases. The CDR3 spans 14 residues. V shed 9 bases and J 12 bases; nucleotides not matched to a gene: 14. CDR1 and CDR2 (germline): MDHEN, SYDVKM.

The rearrangement joins TRBV5-4 to TRBJ1-5, with 10 bases aligning to TRBD1. With 0 bases clipped from V and 5 bases from J, the junction kept 5 bases outside the gene matches. Germline V gives CDR1 SGHNT, CDR2 YYREEE (reference sequence). The CDR3 extends over 16 amino acids. CDR3 DNA: TGTGCCAGCAGCTTGGGGGGACAGGGGAAGGATCAGCCCCAGCATTTT. It specifies CASSLGGQGKDQPQHF.

This clonotype came up many times. This sequence joins TRBV27 and TRBJ2-7, with D perhaps TRBD2 (6 bases). The CDR3 length is 15 residues. Trimming took 0 bases from V and 2 from J, leaving 11 bases between them. From germline, CDR1 is MNHEY and CDR2 SMNVEV (reference sequence). In DNA, the CDR3 is TGTGCCAGCAGTTTATCGGAGGGATGGGCCTACGAGCAGTACTTC. Translated, it gives CASSLSEGWAYEQYF.

This clonotype showed up just a few times. V is TRBV4-1 and J is TRBJ1-2, with unresolved D. Germline V lookup: CDR1 MGHRA, CDR2 YSYEKL. There are 14 residues in the CDR3. V was shortened by 1 base and J by 0 bases, with 6 bases between the two germline ends. The CDR3 loop reads CASSQVGSNYGYTF. CDR3 nucleotides: TGCGCCAGCAGCCAAGTTGGATCTAACTATGGCTACACCTTC.

This clonotype appeared many times. CDR3 sequence (DNA): TGTGCCAGCAGCTCTCAGATGAACACTGAAGCTTTCTTT. Protein sequence: CASSSQMNTEAFF. This chain uses TRBV7-2 with TRBJ1-1; D not resolved. The V gene's germline CDR1 is SGHTA and CDR2 FQGNSA. The CDR3 spans 13 residues. Trimming cost V 4 bases and J 0 bases, with 6 bases left between them.

This clonotype has only one observation. The chain couples TRBV9 to TRBJ2-2, with D possibly TRBD2 on 5 matching bases. Deletions cut 0 bases from V and 4 bases from J, with 13 bases between. Germline V gene lookup returns CDR1 SGDLS and CDR2 YYNGEE. The CDR3 totals 16 residues. The chain's CDR3 is CASSVGESGRTGELFF. CDR3 coding DNA: TGTGCCAGCAGCGTAGGGGAGTCGGGTCGCACCGGGGAGCTGTTTTTT.

This clonotype was counted only a few times. The chain recombines TRBV20-1 with TRBJ2-7; 8 bases fit TRBD1. The germline CDR1 and CDR2 sequences are DFQATT and SNEGSKA (reference sequence). CDR3 length: 13 amino acids. J lost 4 bases, V lost 5 bases, and 7 bases had no gene match. Here the CDR3 reads CSAPETGAYEQYF. CDR3 DNA: TGCAGTGCTCCCGAGACAGGGGCGTACGAGCAGTACTTC.

This rearrangement joins TRBV27 to TRBJ2-7; D possibly uses TRBD1 or TRBD2 (5 bases each). CDR3 length equals 14 residues. V was cut by 1 base and J by 0 bases, with 7 bases left in between. Per the germline V gene, CDR1 is MNHEY and CDR2 is SMNVEV (reference sequence). The CDR3 spells CASSLWGTSYEQYF. DNA for the CDR3: TGTGCCAGCAGTTTATGGGGGACCTCCTACGAGCAGTACTTC.

There are many counts of this clonotype. V is TRBV11-2 and J is TRBJ1-4; D gene ambiguous. Trimming shortened V by 5 bases and J by 10 bases, and 8 bases separated the two germline ends. Germline assignment: CDR1 SGHAT and CDR2 FQNNGV. This CDR3 spans 11 amino acids. CDR3 in amino acids: CASSQGGKLFF. DNA for the CDR3: TGTGCCAGCAGCCAAGGAGGAAAACTGTTTTTT.

This clonotype turned up a few times. The CDR3 coding sequence is TGTGCCAGCAGCCCAGGACTGCCAAGTAATGAAAAACTGTTTTTT. Protein product: CASSPGLPSNEKLFF. V gene TRBV2 combines with J gene TRBJ1-4; unclear D gene. V lost 6 bases and J lost 4, with 15 bases in between. Germline CDR1 reads SNHLY; CDR2 reads FYNNEI. CDR3 length: 15 amino acids.